This is a list of T cell receptor beta chains from one sample in a study of blood T cells in healthy people across ages. TCRdb re-called the 5' RACE reads with MiXCR, one entry per CDR3 protein. This sample has around 1.5 million distinct CDR3 sequences, with about 35% found just once. The specimen was blood. These receptors all come from a woman aged 30 to 39 in good health. The CDR3 runs from the conserved cysteine through the conserved F or W. The D gene is left open where the match is weak. Clone sizes are given selectively: once, few, many, or a class where the clone is expanded.

cdr3_aa cdr3_nt d_call j_call clone_size v_call
CSARDSTNYEQYF TGCAGTGCTAGAGATTCGACGAACTACGAGCAGTACTTC - TRBJ2-7 many TRBV20-1
CASSFFGQGRQNQPQHF TGTGCCAGCAGCTTCTTCGGACAGGGGAGGCAAAATCAGCCCCAGCATTTT TRBD1 TRBJ1-5 - TRBV7-9
CASSPVAYGETQYF TGTGCCAGCAGTCCAGTAGCCTATGGGGAGACCCAGTACTTC - TRBJ2-5 - TRBV27
CSAWTAHQETQYF TGCAGTGCTTGGACAGCCCACCAAGAGACCCAGTACTTC - TRBJ2-5 few TRBV20-1
CASSFPDNEQFF TGTGCCAGCAGTTTTCCCGACAATGAGCAGTTCTTC - TRBJ2-1 many TRBV27
CASRTRQENTEAFF TGTGCCAGCAGAACTCGACAGGAGAACACTGAAGCTTTCTTT - TRBJ1-1 - TRBV6-8
CASSQTGRGVTEAFF TGTGCCAGCAGCCAAACCGGTCGGGGGGTGACTGAAGCTTTCTTT - TRBJ1-1 few TRBV3-1
CATSGWGNEKLFF TGTGCCACCAGTGGGTGGGGTAATGAAAAACTGTTTTTT - TRBJ1-4 - TRBV6-6
CASSLSGSLGNEQFF TGTGCCAGCAGCTTGAGCGGGAGCCTCGGTAATGAGCAGTTCTTC TRBD2 TRBJ2-1 - TRBV5-4
CASSSKRASGLAVATDTQYF TGTGCCAGCAGCTCGAAGCGAGCGTCGGGACTAGCCGTGGCCACAGATACGCAGTATTTT TRBD2 TRBJ2-3 - TRBV7-9
CASAASGAFF TGTGCCAGCGCGGCCTCGGGAGCTTTCTTT - TRBJ1-1 - TRBV6-1
CSVSPSTDTQYF TGCAGTGTTAGCCCTAGCACAGATACGCAGTATTTT - TRBJ2-3 - TRBV20-1
CASSLLEGANTEAFF TGTGCCAGCAGCTTATTAGAGGGGGCGAACACTGAAGCTTTCTTT TRBD1 TRBJ1-1 few TRBV7-9
CASSQEEPAAHNEQFF TGTGCCAGCAGCCAAGAGGAACCGGCCGCCCACAATGAGCAGTTCTTC - TRBJ2-1 few TRBV3-1
CASSQALMTGPFEQFF TGTGCCAGCAGCCAAGCCCTGATGACAGGGCCATTCGAGCAGTTCTTC TRBD1 TRBJ2-1 once TRBV3-1
CAIRGGSYEQYF TGTGCCATAAGGGGGGGCTCCTACGAGCAGTACTTC - TRBJ2-7 - TRBV28
CASSLTNYNEQFF TGTGCCAGCAGCCTGACTAACTACAATGAGCAGTTCTTC - TRBJ2-1 many TRBV7-8
CAISELSGVTDTQYF TGTGCCATCAGTGAGCTTTCAGGGGTCACAGATACGCAGTATTTT - TRBJ2-3 few TRBV10-3
CASSLDLTVEQFF TGTGCCAGCAGCTTAGATCTTACAGTTGAGCAGTTCTTC - TRBJ2-1 few TRBV11-2
CASSPGDRGWYGYTF TGTGCCAGCAGTCCGGGGGACAGGGGATGGTATGGCTACACCTTC TRBD1 TRBJ1-2 - TRBV6-5
CASSGSGRSNQPQHF TGTGCCAGCAGCGGTTCTGGGAGGAGCAATCAGCCCCAGCATTTT - TRBJ1-5 - TRBV7-9
CASSWDDARGAIGTQYF TGTGCCAGCAGCTGGGACGACGCGCGGGGGGCCATCGGGACGCAGTATTTT TRBD2 TRBJ2-3 - TRBV7-9
CSAADAGTDTGELFF TGCAGTGCCGCCGATGCGGGGACGGACACCGGGGAGCTGTTTTTT - TRBJ2-2 few TRBV20-1